These 27 T cell receptor beta chains originate from one sample sequenced in a study of T cells after yellow fever vaccination. MiXCR was run by TCRdb on the 5' RACE reads, yielding one entry per CDR3 protein. This table holds some 97,000 distinct CDR3 sequences, under 7% found once. The sample was CD8+ T cells sorted from PBMCs, taken 10 days after the yellow fever booster vaccination. These receptors were obtained from a man between 18 and 35 years old who received the YFV17D yellow fever vaccine.

The chain has TRBV7-9 and TRBJ2-2; 7 bases are a match to TRBD1. In germline, CDR1 is SEHNR, CDR2 FQNEAQ (reference sequence). This CDR3 has 16 residues. V dropped 6 bases and J dropped 1; count of bases not matched to a gene: 8. The CDR3 loop is CASRPTGALNTGELFF. The CDR3 nucleotides read TGTGCCAGCAGACCCACAGGGGCCCTGAACACCGGGGAGCTGTTTTTT.

This clonotype has more than one count but fewer than ten. This chain joins TRBV7-2 and TRBJ2-1, with TRBD1 identical over 7 bases. V gave up 1 base and J gave up 7 bases; unmatched junction bases: 7. The length of the CDR3 is 15 residues. From germline, CDR1 is SGHTA and CDR2 FQGNSA. CDR3 loop: CASSLGAGGFNEQFF. The CDR3 nucleotides are TGTGCCAGCAGCTTAGGCGCAGGGGGTTTTAATGAGCAGTTCTTC.

This clonotype has more than one count but fewer than ten. The chain links TRBV6-2 or TRBV6-3 to TRBJ2-7; D gene unclear. Trimming took off 2 bases at V and 3 bases at J, with 5 bases between the two ends. There are 12 residues in the CDR3. CDR1 is MNHEY and CDR2 is SVGEGT in the germline V gene. CDR3 sequence: CASSYDDYEQYV. The CDR3 bases are TGTGCCAGCAGTTACGACGACTACGAGCAGTACGTC.

This clonotype has at least ten counts. The chain joins TRBV4-1 to TRBJ2-7; 9 positions match TRBD2. Germline V lookup: CDR1 MGHRA, CDR2 YSYEKL. The CDR3 has 15 residues. V was clipped by 1 base and J by 4 bases; unmatched bases: 5. The CDR3 DNA sequence: TGCGCCAGCAGCCAAGTGAATAGCGGGGGTTACGAGCAGTACTTC. Amino acids: CASSQVNSGGYEQYF.

This clonotype was recorded many times. The chain links TRBV4-2 to TRBJ2-3; D is possibly TRBD2 (6 bases). The V and J ends lost 3 bases and 0 bases respectively, with 13 bases between them. The CDR3 totals 16 residues. Germline-derived CDR1 and CDR2 are LGHNA and YNFKEQ. The CDR3 region has the DNA TGTGCCAGCAGCCAGGAGGGGCGTCGTAGCACAGATACGCAGTATTTT. Translated, it gives CASSQEGRRSTDTQYF.

The table lists this clonotype with a few counts. In DNA, the CDR3 is TGTGCCAGCAGCCTCAGTGCTGGGCCGGGGTACCAAGAGACCCAGTACTTC. Translating gives CASSLSAGPGYQETQYF. This chain connects TRBV7-3 to TRBJ2-5; maybe TRBD2 (5 bases). The CDR3 has 17 residues. In germline, CDR1 is SGHTA, CDR2 FQGTGA. V was pared by 5 bases and J by 0 bases, with 19 bases between.

This clonotype turned up a few times. The rearrangement links TRBV4-2 to TRBJ1-1; D gene unclear. CDR1 and CDR2 (germline): LGHNA, YNFKEQ. The V gene lost 0 bases and the J gene lost 3 bases, with 8 bases spanning the gap. The CDR3 loop spans 14 amino acids. The CDR3 DNA reads as TGTGCCAGCAGCCAAGATAGCCAGTACACTGAAGCTTTCTTT. Encoded protein: CASSQDSQYTEAFF.

This clonotype was seen more than once but under ten times. The chain employs TRBV4-3 and TRBJ2-4; a possible D gene is TRBD2 (5 bases). Deletions cut 0 bases from V and 6 bases from J, with 9 bases between. Germline values: CDR1 LGHNA, CDR2 YSLEER. The length of the CDR3 is 14 residues. The CDR3 is CASSQEEASNIQYF. CDR3 DNA sequence: TGCGCCAGCAGCCAAGAGGAGGCGTCAAACATTCAGTACTTC.

This chain links TRBV7-8 with TRBJ2-7, with D uncertain. The V and J ends lost 5 bases and 5 bases respectively, with 10 bases between them. The V gene's germline CDR1 is SGHVS and CDR2 FQNEAQ. The CDR3 loop spans 12 amino acids. CDR3 sequence reads: CASSAGWDEQYV. The CDR3 nucleotides are TGTGCCAGCAGCGCCGGGTGGGACGAGCAGTACGTC.

This clonotype was observed many times. The chain has TRBV7-9 and TRBJ2-3; either TRBD1 or TRBD2 may supply D (5 bases each). This CDR3 has 14 residues. Germline CDR1 is SEHNR and CDR2 is FQNEAQ (reference sequence). Trimming pared 4 bases from V and 0 bases from J, leaving 8 bases between. The CDR3 is CASSWDLSTDTQYF. CDR3 nucleotides: TGTGCCAGCAGCTGGGACCTAAGCACAGATACGCAGTATTTT.

This clonotype was detected only a few times. J is TRBJ2-1 and V is TRBV6-2 or TRBV6-3; tentatively, D is TRBD1 or TRBD2 (5 bases each). The CDR3 has 16 amino acids. Germline CDR1 reads MNHEY; CDR2 reads SVGEGT. Deletions cut 6 bases from V and 10 bases from J, with 25 bases between. The CDR3, as DNA: TGTGCCAGCAGCAGACCTAGGGACCGTCAAGGCCGCGAGCAGTTCTTC. Amino acid sequence: CASSRPRDRQGREQFF.

In DNA form, the CDR3 reads TGCGCCAGCAGCTTGGTGTCGGACAGGTCGAGTGATGAAGCTTTCTTT. Translated, it gives CASSLVSDRSSDEAFF. The chain has TRBV5-1 and TRBJ1-1; 7 nucleotides agree with TRBD1. Germline-derived CDR1 and CDR2 are SGHRS and YFSETQ. The V and J ends lost 0 bases and 7 bases, in that order; junction bases with no gene match: 12. The CDR3 contains 16 residues.

The CDR3 loop reads CASSLGPTALYEQYF. DNA for the CDR3: TGCGCCAGCAGCTTGGGCCCCACGGCCCTCTACGAGCAGTACTTC. The rearrangement joins TRBV5-1 to TRBJ2-7; D is ambiguous. The CDR3 has 15 amino acids. V dropped 0 bases and J dropped 3 bases, with 13 bases sitting between them. Germline loops: CDR1 SGHRS, CDR2 YFSETQ.

This clonotype occurred many times. The rearrangement joins TRBV29-1 to TRBJ2-1; possibly TRBD2 for D (5 bases). In germline, CDR1 is SQVTM, CDR2 ANQGSEA. The CDR3 has 14 amino acids. Trimming shortened V by 1 base and J by 2 bases, and 9 bases separated the two germline ends. The CDR3 nucleotides are TGCAGCGTTGAAGGTGAGGGAGCCTACAATGAGCAGTTCTTC. The encoded protein is CSVEGEGAYNEQFF.

This clonotype was seen only a few times. V gene TRBV20-1 combines with J gene TRBJ2-3; tentatively, D is TRBD2 (7 bases). The CDR3 loop spans 15 amino acids. The V and J ends lost 0 bases and 1 base respectively, with 11 bases between them. Per germline, CDR1 DFQATT and CDR2 SNEGSKA (reference sequence). DNA of the CDR3: TGCAGTGCTAGAGAGAGGGGGGGACGCACAGATACGCAGTATTTT. Translating gives CSARERGGRTDTQYF.

This clonotype was seen more than once but under ten times. The J gene is TRBJ2-1, the V gene TRBV6-5; 7 positions agree with TRBD1. CDR1 and CDR2 (germline): MNHEY, SVGAGI. V was clipped by 5 bases and J by 6 bases; unmatched bases: 4. The CDR3 length is 13 residues. The DNA for the CDR3 is TGTGCCAGCAGTAGGGGGCCCGGCAATGAGCAGTTCTTC. Encoded protein: CASSRGPGNEQFF.

This clonotype was counted at least ten times. J is TRBJ2-2 and V is TRBV7-2, with D possibly matching TRBD2 (5 bases). CDR1 and CDR2 from the germline V gene are SGHTA and FQGNSA. CDR3 length: 19 amino acids. V shed 3 bases and J shed 1 base, with 21 bases lying between them. CDR3 sequence: CASSLPNSRDGVNTGELFF. In DNA, the CDR3 is TGTGCCAGCAGCTTGCCCAATTCACGGGATGGCGTGAACACCGGGGAGCTGTTTTTT. The full variable domain, in which reference TRBV7-2 and TRBJ2-2 provide the parts outside the CDR3, is GAGVSQSPSNKVTEKGKDVELRCDPISGHTALYWYRQSLGQGLEFLIYFQGNSAPDKSGLPSDRFSAERTGGSVSTLTIQRTQQEDSAVYLCASSLPNSRDGVNTGELFFGEGSRLTVL.

The J gene is TRBJ1-2, the V gene TRBV4-3; no reliable D call. The V and J ends lost 0 bases and 2 bases respectively, with 10 bases between them. Germline CDR1 reads LGHNA; CDR2 reads YSLEER. The CDR3 has 15 residues. Written as DNA, the CDR3 is TGCGCCAGCAGCCAAGATCGGGCAGCGAACTATGGCTACACCTTC. Translation gives CASSQDRAANYGYTF.

V is TRBV27 and J is TRBJ1-2; D is perhaps TRBD1 (5 bases). This CDR3 region has 16 residues. Looked up from germline, CDR1 is MNHEY and CDR2 is SMNVEV (reference sequence). V was shortened by 6 bases and J by 1 base, with 18 bases between the two germline ends. The CDR3 region has the DNA TGTGCCAGCAGCCCTTTGGAGACAGCTTATAACTATGGCTACACCTTC. Its translation: CASSPLETAYNYGYTF.

This clonotype occurred many times. The CDR3, as DNA: TGCGCCAGCAGTCTGGACCAAGAGACCCAGTACTTC. It is translated as CASSLDQETQYF. The chain carries TRBV5-1 and TRBJ2-5, with D hard to call. Deletions cut 5 bases from V and 0 bases from J, with 5 bases between. This CDR3 is 12 amino acids long. Germline loops: CDR1 SGHRS, CDR2 YFSETQ.

This clonotype turned up a few times. V gene TRBV6-5 combines with J gene TRBJ2-6, with D unclear. The CDR3 loop spans 13 amino acids. V was shortened by 2 bases and J by 7 bases, with 6 bases between the two germline ends. Per the germline V gene, CDR1 is MNHEY and CDR2 is SVGAGI. In nucleotides, the CDR3 is TGTGCCAGCAGTTACGCGCCAGCCAACGTCCTGACTTTC. This gives the protein CASSYAPANVLTF.

The V call is TRBV4-3, the J call TRBJ1-2, with D possibly being TRBD1 (5 bases). This CDR3 spans 17 amino acids. V was shortened by 0 bases and J by 7 bases, with 21 bases between the two germline ends. Germline V gene lookup returns CDR1 LGHNA and CDR2 YSLEER. For the CDR3, the DNA is TGCGCCAGCAGCCAAGAGCTCCCCCGGTGGACAAGCTTTGGCTACACCTTC. As protein: CASSQELPRWTSFGYTF.

The rearrangement uses TRBV7-9 and TRBJ1-1, with a possible D match to TRBD1 (6 bases). V lost 8 bases to trimming and J lost 1 base, with 14 bases between them. Germline V lookup: CDR1 SEHNR, CDR2 FQNEAQ (reference sequence). The CDR3 extends over 14 amino acids. In nucleotides, the CDR3 is TGTGCCAGCGGGGCGGGGGGCTGGAACACTGAAGCTTTCTTT. It encodes CASGAGGWNTEAFF. Full variable domain (rest looked up from reference TRBV7-9 and TRBJ1-1): DTGVSQNPRHKITKRGQNVTFRCDPISEHNRLYWYRQTLGQGPEFLTYFQNEAQLEKSRLLSDRFSAERPKGSFSTLEIQRTEQGDSAMYLCASGAGGWNTEAFFGQGTRLTVV.

The chain combines TRBV10-2 with TRBJ1-4, with D possibly being TRBD1 (5 bases). CDR3 length: 15 residues. The V end lost 3 bases, the J end lost 4 bases, and 12 bases lay between the germline ends. Looked up from germline, CDR1 is WSHSY and CDR2 is SAAADI. Written as DNA, the CDR3 is TGCGCCAGCAGTGATAGGGGTATCAATAATGAAAAACTGTTTTTT. This translates into CASSDRGINNEKLFF.

This clonotype showed up just a few times. The J gene is TRBJ2-2, the V gene TRBV7-3; 11 bases are shared with TRBD1. This CDR3 comprises 15 residues. CDR1 and CDR2 from the germline V gene are SGHTA and FQGTGA. The V segment lost 5 bases and the J segment 6 bases; nucleotides outside the gene matches: 5. In nucleotides, the CDR3 is TGTGCCAGCAGCAAAATGGGACAGGGGGCCGGGGAGCTGTTTTTT. Translated, it gives CASSKMGQGAGELFF.

This rearrangement joins TRBV13 to TRBJ1-6; D remains ambiguous. The CDR3 is 14 amino acids. Germline CDR1 reads PRHDT; CDR2 reads FYEKMQ (reference sequence). Trimming removed 5 bases from V and 0 bases from J, with 5 bases in between. CDR3 sequence reads: CASSRSSYNSPLHF. As DNA, the CDR3 is TGTGCCAGCAGCCGTAGCTCCTATAATTCACCCCTCCACTTT.

There are a few counts of this clonotype. This sequence joins TRBV4-1 and TRBJ1-1; D is perhaps TRBD1 (5 bases). This CDR3 spans 15 amino acids. Per germline, CDR1 MGHRA and CDR2 YSYEKL. Trimming removed 1 base from V and 2 bases from J, with 11 bases in between. CDR3 loop: CASSQVRGENTEAFF. CDR3 nucleotide sequence: TGCGCCAGCAGCCAAGTGAGAGGGGAAAACACTGAAGCTTTCTTT.